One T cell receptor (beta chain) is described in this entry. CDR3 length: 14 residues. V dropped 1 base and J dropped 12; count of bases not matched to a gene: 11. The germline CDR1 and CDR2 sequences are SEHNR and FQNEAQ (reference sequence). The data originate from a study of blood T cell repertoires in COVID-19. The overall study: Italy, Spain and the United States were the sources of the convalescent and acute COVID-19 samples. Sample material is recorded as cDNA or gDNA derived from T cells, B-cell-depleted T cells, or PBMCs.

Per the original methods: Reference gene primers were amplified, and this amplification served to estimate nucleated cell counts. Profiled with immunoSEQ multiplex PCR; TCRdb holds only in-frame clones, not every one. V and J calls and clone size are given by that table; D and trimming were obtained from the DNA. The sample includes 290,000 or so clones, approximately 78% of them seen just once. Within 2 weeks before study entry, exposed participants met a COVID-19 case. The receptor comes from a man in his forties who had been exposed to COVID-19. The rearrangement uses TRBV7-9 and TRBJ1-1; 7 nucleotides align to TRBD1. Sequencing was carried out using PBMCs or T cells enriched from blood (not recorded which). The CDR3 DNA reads TGTGCCAGCAGCTTAGGCCACAGACAGGGAAAGTCTTTCTTT. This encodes CASSLGHRQGKSFF.